The present T cell receptor (beta chain) was sequenced within a study of spatial heterogeneity in lung cancer. Study-level background: Fewer alpha-chain than beta-chain sequences were consistently detected. General study findings and limits: The numbers of ubiquitous and regional expanded TCRs correlated with ubiquitous and regional nonsynonymous mutations, respectively. Intratumoral expanded alpha and beta TCR counts were found to track tumor mutation counts.

TCRdb used MiXCR to reprocess the 5' RACE reads, holding one entry per CDR3 protein. Of several thousand distinct CDR3 sequences listed, about 12% are singletons. The CDR3 sequence is 12 residues long. With 5 bases clipped from V and 8 bases from J, the junction kept 2 bases outside the gene matches. CDR1 SNHLY and CDR2 FYNNEI come from the germline V gene. Time point described: sample taken at primary tumor resection. The donor population consisted of under 75 patients with untreated, early-stage non-small cell lung cancer. Tumor, nontumor lung or frozen PBMC supplied whole RNA that was sequenced unsorted. This clonotype was observed at least ten times. Its antigen remains unidentified.

The chain uses TRBV2 and TRBJ1-4; TRBD1 matches 7 bases. The source material was lung tumor tissue, sampled at surgery. This sequence originates from a male donor with early-stage non-small cell lung cancer. CDR3 sequence: CASSWTGEKLFF. The CDR3 region has the DNA TGTGCCAGCAGTTGGACAGGAGAAAAACTGTTTTTT.